Shown below are 28 T cell receptor beta chains from a single sample sequenced in a study of T cell responses to AZD1222 COVID-19 vaccine. The protocol was immunoSEQ multiplex PCR, while the TCRdb copy is restricted to in-frame clones and leaves out a portion. The sample includes about 120,000 clones, roughly 92% of them seen just once. The sample here was peripheral blood, taken on day 0 of AZD1222 vaccination. Source of these receptors: an adult in good health.

The V gene is TRBV5-1, the J gene TRBJ1-3; 7 bases line up with TRBD1. The CDR3 has 15 residues. The germline gives CDR1 SGHRS, CDR2 YFSETQ. J lost 0 bases, V lost 3 bases, and 3 bases had no gene match. Written as DNA, the CDR3 is TGCGCCAGCAGCTCTGGACAGGCCTCTGGAAACACCATATATTTT. Encoded protein: CASSSGQASGNTIYF.

The J gene is TRBJ1-1, the V gene TRBV29-1; a weak D match, TRBD1 (5 bases). From germline, CDR1 is SQVTM and CDR2 ANQGSEA. This CDR3 is built from 11 residues. V was pared by 5 bases and J by 7 bases, with 11 bases between. The CDR3 region is CSVYLGVEAFF. DNA for the CDR3: TGCAGCGTTTACCTGGGGGTTGAAGCTTTCTTT.

The genes are TRBV2 and TRBJ1-2, with D maybe TRBD1 (5 bases). The ends were cut back, 8 bases at V and 3 bases at J, with 16 bases in the middle. This CDR3 has 14 residues. The germline V gene has CDR1 SNHLY and CDR2 FYNNEI. The DNA of the CDR3 is TGTGCCAGCCGCCGGGACGGGGGGGACTATGGCTACACCTTC. Encoded protein: CASRRDGGDYGYTF. Drawing the rest from reference TRBV2 and TRBJ1-2, the complete variable domain is EPEVTQTPSHQVTQMGQEVILRCVPISNHLYFYWYRQILGQKVEFLVSFYNNEISEKSEIFDDQFSVERPDGSNFTLKIRSTKLEDSAMYFCASRRDGGDYGYTFGSGTRLTVV.

The chain is built from TRBV6-1 and TRBJ1-2, with D perhaps TRBD1 (6 bases). The CDR3 spans 13 residues. Germline loops: CDR1 MNHNS, CDR2 SASEGT. V lost 1 base and J 7 bases, leaving 10 bases between the germline ends. Written as DNA, the CDR3 is TGTGCCAGCAGTGAAGACAGGGATGTTGGCTACACCTTC. Its protein is CASSEDRDVGYTF.

This sequence joins TRBV6-6 and TRBJ2-5; 9 bases are a match to TRBD1. V lost 10 bases, J lost 4 bases, and 4 bases stayed unmatched. CDR1 MNHNY and CDR2 SVGAGI come from the germline V gene (reference sequence). This CDR3 has 12 residues. The CDR3 sequence is CATNRGRETQYF. In nucleotides, the CDR3 is TGTGCCACCAACAGGGGGCGAGAGACCCAGTACTTC.

V is TRBV4-3 and J is TRBJ1-1; D is uncertain. This CDR3 is built from 15 residues. The V end lost 0 bases, the J end lost 0 bases, and 8 bases lay between the germline ends. CDR1 is LGHNA and CDR2 is YSLEER in the germline V gene. The CDR3 loop is CASSQDQALNTEAFF. Written as DNA, the CDR3 is TGCGCCAGCAGCCAAGATCAGGCCTTGAACACTGAAGCTTTCTTT.

This chain connects TRBV27 to TRBJ2-2, with TRBD2 identical over 11 bases. This CDR3 contains 15 residues. The ends lost 3 bases at V and 6 bases at J; junction bases unmatched: 3. The germline CDR1 and CDR2 sequences are MNHEY and SMNVEV (reference sequence). The CDR3 reads CASSFVAGGPGELFF. CDR3 bases: TGTGCCAGCAGTTTTGTAGCGGGGGGGCCCGGGGAGCTGTTTTTT.

This chain joins TRBV3-1 (or the pseudogene TRBV3-2) and TRBJ2-1; 9 bases fit TRBD2. The CDR3 consists of 17 residues. After removal of 1 base from V and 4 bases from J, the junction contained 8 bases not matched to a gene. Germline values: CDR1 LGHDT, CDR2 YNNKEL (reference sequence). CDR3 protein: CASSQGGGARRYNEQFF. As DNA, the CDR3 is TGTGCCAGCAGCCAAGGCGGGGGGGCCCGTAGATACAATGAGCAGTTCTTC.

This chain uses TRBV19 with TRBJ2-2; TRBD1 is a possible D gene (6 bases). Germline loops: CDR1 LNHDA, CDR2 SQIVND (reference sequence). The CDR3 totals 16 residues. V lost 3 bases and J 0 bases, leaving 11 bases between the germline ends. This CDR3 is CASSMMGAPNTGELFF. The CDR3 nucleotides are TGTGCCAGTAGTATGATGGGGGCTCCGAACACCGGGGAGCTGTTTTTT. Full variable domain (rest looked up from reference TRBV19 and TRBJ2-2): DGGITQSPKYLFRKEGQNVTLSCEQNLNHDAMYWYRQDPGQGLRLIYYSQIVNDFQKGDIAEGYSVSREKKESFPLTVTSAQKNPTAFYLCASSMMGAPNTGELFFGEGSRLTVL.

This sequence joins TRBV7-8 and TRBJ2-7; 7 bases are shared with TRBD1. Trimming took 4 bases from V and 3 from J; bases not matched to a gene: 6. The CDR3 length is 14 residues. Germline V gene data show CDR1 as SGHVS and CDR2 as FQNEAQ. The CDR3: CASSSRQGVYEQYV. Here the CDR3 DNA reads TGTGCCAGCAGCTCCCGACAGGGCGTCTACGAGCAGTACGTC.

V usage is TRBV27 and J usage is TRBJ2-3; D not resolved. CDR3 length: 14 residues. V lost 6 bases, J lost 0 bases, and 10 bases lay in between. The germline V gene encodes CDR1 MNHEY and CDR2 SMNVEV (reference sequence). CDR3 sequence reads: CASRHGGSTDTQYF. Here the CDR3 DNA reads TGTGCCAGCAGACATGGCGGTAGCACAGATACGCAGTATTTT.

This chain connects TRBV3-1 (or the pseudogene TRBV3-2) to TRBJ2-3, with TRBD2 matching 9 bases. The CDR3 totals 16 residues. Per germline, CDR1 LGHDT and CDR2 YNNKEL (reference sequence). V lost 1 base to trimming and J lost 2 bases; unmatched junction nucleotides: 4. The CDR3 loop is CASSQGLAGFTDTQYF. In nucleotides, the CDR3 is TGTGCCAGCAGCCAAGGGCTAGCGGGGTTCACAGATACGCAGTATTTT.

The chain links TRBV7-2 to TRBJ2-3, with D possibly matching TRBD2 (5 bases). The V end was cut by 10 bases, the J end by 5 bases, with 19 bases between. The CDR3 length is 14 residues. CDR1 and CDR2 (germline): SGHTA, FQGNSA. This chain's CDR3 is CAIQTGIWGDTQYF. The CDR3 DNA sequence: TGTGCCATCCAAACCGGGATTTGGGGAGATACGCAGTATTTT.

The V call is TRBV2, the J call TRBJ2-1; TRBD2 matches 9 bases. Germline trimming cut 5 bases from V and 9 bases from J; bases unmatched to any gene: 8. The CDR3 has 14 residues. The germline gives CDR1 SNHLY, CDR2 FYNNEI. Written as DNA, the CDR3 is TGTGCCAGCAGTACGGGTAGCGGGAGTGGTGAGCAGTTCTTC. It specifies CASSTGSGSGEQFF.

V usage is TRBV3-1 (or the pseudogene TRBV3-2) and J usage is TRBJ1-3; D is undetermined. V lost 4 bases to trimming and J lost 8 bases, with 18 bases between them. The germline gives CDR1 LGHDT, CDR2 YNNKEL (reference sequence). The CDR3 loop spans 15 amino acids. CDR3 sequence (DNA): TGTGCCAGCAGCCTCGCCTCGGGAGCCGGGGACACCATATATTTT. Protein: CASSLASGAGDTIYF.

This chain uses TRBV15 with TRBJ1-2; 11 nucleotides agree with TRBD1. Trimming at V came to 1 base and at J to 4 bases, leaving 11 bases not matched to a gene. In germline, CDR1 is LNHNV, CDR2 YYDKDF (reference sequence). The length of the CDR3 is 18 residues. DNA of the CDR3: TGTGCCACCAGCAGAGTAAGAGGGGGGACAGGGGGTTCCTATGGCTACACCTTC. As protein: CATSRVRGGTGGSYGYTF.

For this clone: Other DNA sequences of this sample code for an identical CDR3. The gene calls are TRBV7-3 and TRBJ2-1; 7 positions match TRBD1. The CDR3 is made up of 15 amino acids. Germline V gene lookup returns CDR1 SGHTA and CDR2 FQGTGA. V lost 5 bases and J lost 1; bases outside the gene matches: 5. The CDR3 DNA sequence: TGTGCCAGCAGCCCTGGACAGGTATCCTACAATGAGCAGTTCTTC. Its protein is CASSPGQVSYNEQFF.

This sequence joins TRBV5-1 and TRBJ1-6; D possibly corresponds to TRBD1 (5 bases). The CDR3 is 16 amino acids. V lost 1 base and J 2 bases, leaving 10 bases between the germline ends. CDR1 SGHRS and CDR2 YFSETQ come from the germline V gene. CDR3 sequence (DNA): TGCGCCAGCAGCTTGTCCAGGGTACCCTATAATTCACCCCTCCACTTT. Translating it yields CASSLSRVPYNSPLHF.

The V call is TRBV2, the J call TRBJ2-3; TRBD2 aligns across 9 bases. Germline values: CDR1 SNHLY, CDR2 FYNNEI. This CDR3 has 14 amino acids. V shed 7 bases, J shed 8 bases, and the junction held 10 bases outside the gene matches. Written as DNA, the CDR3 is TGTGCCAGCAAGAGCGGGGGGTTTCGGCGTACGCAGTATTTT. It encodes CASKSGGFRRTQYF.

The chain has TRBV7-2 and TRBJ2-3; 12 nucleotides line up with TRBD2. Germline trimming cut 4 bases from V and 5 bases from J; bases unmatched to any gene: 10. The CDR3 covers 17 residues. Germline V gene data show CDR1 as SGHTA and CDR2 as FQGNSA. The CDR3 loop is CASSSVLAGGRGDTQYF. The DNA of the CDR3 is TGTGCCAGCAGCTCGGTCCTAGCGGGAGGGAGAGGAGATACGCAGTATTTT.

V usage is TRBV5-6 and J usage is TRBJ2-2; D gene ambiguous. CDR3 length equals 13 residues. Trimming shortened V by 4 bases and J by 7 bases, and 11 bases separated the two germline ends. Germline assignment: CDR1 SGHDT and CDR2 YYEEEE. Written as DNA, the CDR3 is TGTGCCAGCAGCCCCACCTATCTCGGGGAGCTGTTTTTT. This sequence encodes CASSPTYLGELFF.

A single count supports this clone. The rearrangement uses TRBV9 and TRBJ1-2; TRBD1 agrees at 9 bases. J was trimmed by 2 bases and V by 3 bases; bases with no gene match: 5. The V gene's germline CDR1 is SGDLS and CDR2 YYNGEE. The CDR3 covers 15 residues. CDR3 residues: CASSGNRGQNYGYTF. For the CDR3, the DNA is TGTGCCAGCAGCGGGAACAGGGGGCAGAACTATGGCTACACCTTC. Supplemented by reference TRBV9 and TRBJ1-2, the full variable domain reads DSGVTQTPKHLITATGQRVTLRCSPRSGDLSVYWYQQSLDQGLQFLIQYYNGEERAKGNILERFSAQQFPDLHSELNLSSLELGDSALYFCASSGNRGQNYGYTFGSGTRLTVV.

V and J are TRBV3-1 (or the pseudogene TRBV3-2) and TRBJ2-1, with 10 bases that match TRBD2. CDR3 length: 15 amino acids. Germline lookup yields CDR1 LGHDT and CDR2 YNNKEL (reference sequence). The junction had 10 bases not matched to a gene; V was cut back by 4 bases and J by 10 bases. The CDR3 loop reads CASSPSGGALREQFF. The CDR3 region has the DNA TGTGCCAGCAGCCCCAGCGGGGGGGCGTTGAGAGAGCAGTTCTTC.

The chain carries TRBV7-3 and TRBJ2-1; 7 nucleotides match TRBD2. V was pared by 2 bases and J by 5 bases, with 6 bases of the junction left unmatched. CDR1 is SGHTA and CDR2 is FQGTGA in the germline V gene. The CDR3 runs to 15 residues. CDR3 bases: TGTGCCAGCAGCTTAGCGGGAGCTAGCGACAATGAGCAGTTCTTC. As protein: CASSLAGASDNEQFF.

The chain couples TRBV7-9 to TRBJ1-5, with D unresolved. The ends were cut back, 3 bases at V and 2 bases at J, with 8 bases in the middle. The CDR3 has 14 residues. CDR1 is SEHNR, CDR2 FQNEAQ, per germline (reference sequence). The CDR3 region is CASSLSGGNQPQHF. The CDR3 DNA reads as TGTGCCAGCAGCTTGAGCGGGGGCAATCAGCCCCAGCATTTT.

This clone was observed once. V and J are TRBV6-5 and TRBJ1-5; TRBD1 is a possible D gene (5 bases). CDR3 length equals 13 residues. Trimming took 6 bases from V and 6 from J, leaving 12 bases between them. The germline V gene encodes CDR1 MNHEY and CDR2 SVGAGI. The CDR3 coding sequence is TGTGCCAGCAGCGGTCGGGGGGGTCAGCCCCAGCATTTT. It translates to CASSGRGGQPQHF.

For the CDR3, the DNA is TGTGCCAGTAGTACGACAGCGACTAACACTGAAGCTTTCTTT. It encodes CASSTTATNTEAFF. The J gene is TRBJ1-1, the V gene TRBV19, with D perhaps TRBD1 (5 bases). Trimming removed 4 bases from V and 2 bases from J, with 11 bases in between. The length of the CDR3 is 14 residues. Germline V gene data show CDR1 as LNHDA and CDR2 as SQIVND (reference sequence).

The chain joins TRBV19 to TRBJ1-5; 8 bases align to TRBD1. This CDR3 is built from 15 residues. From germline, CDR1 is LNHDA and CDR2 SQIVND (reference sequence). V shed 2 bases, J shed 3 bases, and the junction held 3 bases outside the gene matches. The chain's CDR3 is CASSISGGHNQPQHF. The DNA for the CDR3 is TGTGCCAGTAGTATATCAGGGGGCCACAATCAGCCCCAGCATTTT.